These 12 T cell receptor beta chains were all obtained from the same sample, sequenced in a study of long-term antiretroviral therapy in people with HIV (dated by TCRdb to between 2020 and 2023). Sequencing of the TRB variable region was done with the immunoSEQ hsTCRB v3.0 assay at survey level resolution. This is the immuneACCESS table as TCRdb keeps it, with only in-frame sequences that have V and J called. A part of the clones is gone; compared with another copy, unresolved V genes explain less than half, and the rest is unexplained. The table for this sample lists approximately 17,000 clones; around 80% of them were counted only once. Of the sample, around 20% is held by the ten largest clones. The specimen comprised unsorted PBMCs, sampled 0.6 years after starting antiretroviral therapy. Receptors were obtained from a woman younger than 35 with HIV.

The rearrangement links TRBV28 to TRBJ1-3; no clear D. V lost 4 bases, J lost 3 bases, and 16 bases lay in between. The CDR3 extends over 16 amino acids. Germline CDR1 is MDHEN and CDR2 is SYDVKM. CDR3 residues: CASSSPDVSSGNTIYF. CDR3 DNA sequence: TGTGCCAGCAGTTCGCCTGACGTTTCGAGTGGAAACACCATATATTTT. Drawing the rest from reference TRBV28 and TRBJ1-3, the complete variable domain is DVKVTQSSRYLVKRTGEKVFLECVQDMDHENMFWYRQDPGLGLRLIYFSYDVKMKEKGDIPEGYSVSREKKERFSLILESASTNQTSMYLCASSSPDVSSGNTIYFGEGSWLTVV.

The gene calls are TRBV2 and TRBJ2-1, with 7 bases fitting TRBD2. V was clipped by 6 bases and J by 0 bases; unmatched bases: 11. CDR1 and CDR2 from the germline V gene are SNHLY and FYNNEI. The CDR3 is 17 residues long. CDR3 in amino acids: CASRGASGRPSYNEQFF. The CDR3 nucleotides read TGTGCCAGCAGGGGAGCTAGCGGAAGACCCTCCTACAATGAGCAGTTCTTC.

The V and J genes are TRBV7-6 and TRBJ2-1; 8 positions agree with TRBD2. The CDR3 length is 15 residues. Per germline, CDR1 SGHVS and CDR2 FNYEAQ. V shed 3 bases and J 7 bases; nucleotides not matched to a gene: 8. The CDR3 spells CASSFAPGGRNEQFF. DNA for the CDR3: TGTGCCAGCAGCTTCGCCCCGGGGGGGAGGAATGAGCAGTTCTTC.

The chain links TRBV15 to TRBJ1-2, with D hard to call. This CDR3 is built from 14 residues. Germline assignment: CDR1 LNHNV and CDR2 YYDKDF (reference sequence). The V end lost 1 base, the J end lost 3 bases, and 9 bases lay between the germline ends. CDR3 amino acids: CATSRVSSYYGYTF. CDR3 DNA: TGTGCCACCAGCAGAGTTTCCTCCTACTATGGCTACACCTTC.

The chain recombines TRBV27 with TRBJ1-2; D gene ambiguous. Germline CDR1 MNHEY, CDR2 SMNVEV (reference sequence). The CDR3 has 15 amino acids. The germline V and J ends were trimmed by 5 bases and 0 bases, with 13 bases remaining between them. CDR3 bases: TGTGCCAGCAGTCGTGCTGGGGAAGCTAACTATGGCTACACCTTC. It translates to CASSRAGEANYGYTF.

The chain couples TRBV19 to TRBJ1-1; D not resolved. Germline V CDR1 and CDR2: LNHDA, SQIVND (reference sequence). V was cut by 4 bases and J by 0 bases, with 12 bases left in between. This CDR3 contains 15 residues. This CDR3 is CASSTRTHMNTEAFF. Here the CDR3 DNA reads TGTGCCAGTAGTACCCGGACTCACATGAACACTGAAGCTTTCTTT.

The rearrangement links TRBV5-1 to TRBJ2-5; D remains ambiguous. Trimming took off 0 bases at V and 5 bases at J, with 8 bases between the two ends. The CDR3 spans 13 residues. Looked up from germline, CDR1 is SGHRS and CDR2 is YFSETQ. This CDR3 reads CASSLGLRETQYF. For the CDR3, the DNA is TGCGCCAGCAGCTTGGGGTTGAGGGAGACCCAGTACTTC.

The chain couples TRBV5-6 to TRBJ1-6; D gene uncertain. The germline CDR1 and CDR2 sequences are SGHDT and YYEEEE. The CDR3 is 16 residues long. V lost 4 bases and J 0 bases, leaving 11 bases between the germline ends. The CDR3 region is CASSPGPSSYNSPLHF. The DNA for the CDR3 is TGTGCCAGCAGCCCTGGACCGAGCTCCTATAATTCACCCCTCCACTTT.

This clone is medium-sized. The chain links TRBV11-1 to TRBJ2-1; D gene uncertain. Germline V gene sequence: CDR1 SGHAT, CDR2 FQDESV (reference sequence). With 5 bases removed from V and 4 bases from J, the gap between germline ends came to 15 bases. The CDR3 runs to 15 residues. The CDR3 sequence: CASSPWFRNYNEQFF. The CDR3 region has the DNA TGTGCCAGCAGCCCCTGGTTCAGAAATTACAATGAGCAGTTCTTC.

As to this clone: Other DNA sequences in the same sample also yield this CDR3. The CDR3 sequence is CASSLKGLNTEAFF. The CDR3 DNA follows: TGTGCCAGCAGTTTGAAGGGACTGAACACTGAAGCTTTCTTT. This chain links TRBV28 with TRBJ1-1; a weak D match, TRBD1 (5 bases). The CDR3 runs 14 residues. CDR1 is MDHEN, CDR2 SYDVKM, per germline. V shed 3 bases and J shed 0 bases, with 8 bases lying between them.

The chain has TRBV19 and TRBJ1-4; D is unclear. The CDR3 has 12 residues. Per the germline V gene, CDR1 is LNHDA and CDR2 is SQIVND (reference sequence). The V end was cut by 3 bases, the J end by 11 bases, with 10 bases between. This CDR3 is CASSMDFEKLFF. The CDR3 DNA reads TGTGCCAGTAGTATGGACTTTGAGAAACTGTTTTTT.

The chain uses TRBV30 and TRBJ1-1, with 8 bases aligning to TRBD1. The CDR3 is 14 residues long. J gave up 3 bases and V 0 bases, and 3 bases lay outside the gene matches. CDR1 GTSNPN and CDR2 SVGIG come from the germline V gene (reference sequence). CDR3 in amino acids: CAWSVGQGHTEAFF. In DNA form, the CDR3 reads TGTGCCTGGAGTGTCGGACAGGGCCACACTGAAGCTTTCTTT.